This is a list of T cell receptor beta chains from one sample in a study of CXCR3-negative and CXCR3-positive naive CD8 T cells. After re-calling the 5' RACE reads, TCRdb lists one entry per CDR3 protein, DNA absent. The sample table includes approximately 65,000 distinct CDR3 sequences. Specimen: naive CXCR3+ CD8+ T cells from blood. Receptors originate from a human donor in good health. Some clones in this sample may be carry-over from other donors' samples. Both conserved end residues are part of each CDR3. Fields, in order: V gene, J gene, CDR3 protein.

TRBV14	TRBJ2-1	CASSQVYSYNEQFF
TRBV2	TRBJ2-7	CASSERGTVPEQYF
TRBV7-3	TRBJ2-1	CASSTTGSSYNEQFF
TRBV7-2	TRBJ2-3	CASSLRQGALPTDTQYF
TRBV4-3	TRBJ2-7	CASSHGETYEQYF
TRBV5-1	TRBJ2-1	CASSLAAGPIAPPYNEQFF
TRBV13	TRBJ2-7	CASRRTGRGYEQYF
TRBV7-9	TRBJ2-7	CASSLLERYYEQYF
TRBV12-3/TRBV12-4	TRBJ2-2	CASSLPGELFF
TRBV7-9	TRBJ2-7	CASSPPGAYEQYF
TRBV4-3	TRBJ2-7	CASSQDLRTPYEQYF
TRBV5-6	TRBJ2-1	CASSLRYNEQFF
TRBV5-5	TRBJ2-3	CASSWTATDTQYF
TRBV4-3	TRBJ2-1	CASSQGSGGANEQFF
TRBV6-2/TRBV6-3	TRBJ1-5	CASSSPSLGPQHF
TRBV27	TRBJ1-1	CASSLRIGFMNTEAFF
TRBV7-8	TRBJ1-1	CASSLGDPIEAFF
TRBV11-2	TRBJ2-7	CASSFDAGSYEQYF
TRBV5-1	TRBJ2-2	CASNTERRAGELFF
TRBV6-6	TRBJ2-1	CASILEDPDHEQFF
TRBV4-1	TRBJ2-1	CASSPSRAAVFERFF
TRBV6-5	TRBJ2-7	CASSNTGVYEQYF
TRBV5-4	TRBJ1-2	CASSGAQGLNYGYTF
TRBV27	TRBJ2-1	CASSRASSYNEQFF
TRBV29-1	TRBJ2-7	CSVEDLQGLQYF
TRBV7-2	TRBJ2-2	CASSSTSGKNGELFF
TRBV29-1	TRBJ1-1	CSVLDRGLGEAFF